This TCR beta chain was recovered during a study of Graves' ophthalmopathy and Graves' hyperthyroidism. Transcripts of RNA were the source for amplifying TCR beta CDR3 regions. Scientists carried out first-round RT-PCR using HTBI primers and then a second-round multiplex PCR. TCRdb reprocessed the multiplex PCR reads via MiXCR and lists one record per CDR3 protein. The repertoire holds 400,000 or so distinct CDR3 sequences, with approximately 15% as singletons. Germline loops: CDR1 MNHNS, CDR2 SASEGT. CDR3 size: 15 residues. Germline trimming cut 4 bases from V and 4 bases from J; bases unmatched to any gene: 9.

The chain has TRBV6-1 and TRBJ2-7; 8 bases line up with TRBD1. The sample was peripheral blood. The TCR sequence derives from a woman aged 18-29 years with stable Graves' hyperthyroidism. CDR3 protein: CASSGPGQVHYEQYF. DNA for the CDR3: TGTGCCAGCAGTGGCCCGGGACAGGTCCATTACGAGCAGTACTTC.